A selection of T cell receptor beta chains follows, all from one sample in a study of shared clonotypes between healthy human individuals. Produced via immunoSEQ multiplex PCR; TCRdb's table is partial and in-frame only. The profile covers about 1 million clones, with about three quarters appearing a single time and less than 1.5% taken by the ten largest. What was sequenced was memory CD4+ T cells sorted from blood. These receptors came from a man between 18 and 29 years old in good health. Both conserved end residues are trimmed from each CDR3.

CDR3 length: 13
V gene: TRBV6-5
J gene: TRBJ1-5
CDR3 protein: ASSYSGAANQPQH

CDR3 length: 11
V gene: TRBV27
J gene: TRBJ2-2
CDR3 protein: ASSLAGGGELF

CDR3 length: 13
V gene: TRBV6-6
J gene: TRBJ1-5
CDR3 protein: ASNAGTGINQPQH

CDR3 length: 8
V gene: TRBV29-1
J gene: TRBJ1-2
CDR3 protein: VEDSYGYT

CDR3 length: 13
V gene: TRBV5-1
J gene: TRBJ1-1
CDR3 protein: ASSLAGGQYTEAF

CDR3 length: 10
V gene: TRBV7-2
J gene: TRBJ2-7
CDR3 protein: ASSLDVGEQY

CDR3 length: 14
V gene: TRBV5-1
J gene: TRBJ2-3
CDR3 protein: ASSSGSGTSTDTQY

CDR3 length: 12
V gene: TRBV7-9
J gene: TRBJ2-7
CDR3 protein: ASSPRPGGYEQY

CDR3 length: 12
V gene: TRBV11-2
J gene: TRBJ1-2
CDR3 protein: ASSLDQWVYGYT

CDR3 length: 12
V gene: TRBV11-2
J gene: TRBJ1-6
CDR3 protein: ASSRTGTDSPLH

CDR3 length: 10
V gene: TRBV30
J gene: TRBJ1-6
CDR3 protein: AWSLLGSPLH

CDR3 length: 11
V gene: TRBV30
J gene: TRBJ1-6
CDR3 protein: AWSGQANSPLH

CDR3 length: 10
V gene: TRBV19
J gene: TRBJ2-3
CDR3 protein: ASSRTADTQY

CDR3 length: 17
V gene: TRBV14
J gene: TRBJ2-1
CDR3 protein: ASSQHRVGVGLTYNEQF

CDR3 length: 10
V gene: TRBV7-9
J gene: TRBJ2-5
CDR3 protein: ASSLPGGHQY

CDR3 length: 13
V gene: TRBV25-1
J gene: TRBJ2-6
CDR3 protein: ASSESAGGANVLT

CDR3 length: 12
V gene: TRBV18
J gene: TRBJ2-5
CDR3 protein: ASSPLASQETQY

CDR3 length: 14
V gene: TRBV10-1
J gene: TRBJ2-1
CDR3 protein: ASRGPGAGMCNEQF

CDR3 length: 14
V gene: TRBV9
J gene: TRBJ1-3
CDR3 protein: ASSAQGGGTGNTIY

CDR3 length: 13
V gene: TRBV7-2
J gene: TRBJ2-7
CDR3 protein: ASSSDGSSSYEQY

CDR3 length: 14
V gene: TRBV4-1
J gene: TRBJ1-1
CDR3 protein: ASSRDTGGLNTEAF

CDR3 length: 13
V gene: TRBV9
J gene: TRBJ1-2
CDR3 protein: ASSVAWASNYGYT

CDR3 length: 11
V gene: TRBV5-5
J gene: TRBJ1-2
CDR3 protein: ASSFSLIYGYT

CDR3 length: 12
V gene: TRBV5-1
J gene: TRBJ1-1
CDR3 protein: ASSRLTGNTEAF

CDR3 length: 14
V gene: TRBV5-6
J gene: TRBJ1-6
CDR3 protein: ASYLFGTGDNSPLH

CDR3 length: 14
V gene: TRBV10-3
J gene: TRBJ2-7
CDR3 protein: AISPTSGGAQYEQY

CDR3 length: 14
V gene: TRBV6-6
J gene: TRBJ2-1
CDR3 protein: ASSSIAGGSYNEQF

CDR3 length: 10
V gene: TRBV30
J gene: TRBJ1-4
CDR3 protein: ARGGGGEKLF

CDR3 length: 12
V gene: TRBV5-5
J gene: TRBJ1-3
CDR3 protein: ASSPALSGNTIY

CDR3 length: 9
V gene: TRBV14
J gene: TRBJ1-2
CDR3 protein: ASSQWGIYT

CDR3 length: 12
V gene: TRBV15
J gene: TRBJ2-2
CDR3 protein: ATSSTRNTGELF

CDR3 length: 12
V gene: TRBV6-1
J gene: TRBJ1-6
CDR3 protein: ASSEAQYNSPLH

CDR3 length: 12
V gene: TRBV9
J gene: TRBJ2-1
CDR3 protein: ASSASGSSYEQF

CDR3 length: 13
V gene: TRBV19
J gene: TRBJ1-5
CDR3 protein: ASSIAGAQVQPQH

CDR3 length: 14
V gene: TRBV6-1
J gene: TRBJ2-3
CDR3 protein: ASSDRQARITDTQY

CDR3 length: 11
V gene: TRBV6-5
J gene: TRBJ1-1
CDR3 protein: ASSWVRDTEAF

CDR3 length: 14
V gene: TRBV7-2
J gene: TRBJ2-2
CDR3 protein: ASSLGVRTRTGELF

CDR3 length: 13
V gene: TRBV4-1
J gene: TRBJ2-7
CDR3 protein: ASSQEGSGVYEQY

CDR3 length: 14
V gene: TRBV2
J gene: TRBJ1-1
CDR3 protein: ASSEDRAPMNTEAF

CDR3 length: 14
V gene: TRBV30
J gene: TRBJ2-1
CDR3 protein: AWSHGTSGTMGEQF

CDR3 length: 12
V gene: TRBV5-1
J gene: TRBJ1-6
CDR3 protein: ASSLQGKGSPLH

CDR3 length: 13
V gene: TRBV19
J gene: TRBJ2-3
CDR3 protein: ASSSQGVGTDTQY

CDR3 length: 13
V gene: TRBV7-9
J gene: TRBJ2-7
CDR3 protein: ASSSTPSTGGEQY

CDR3 length: 13
V gene: TRBV19
J gene: TRBJ1-4
CDR3 protein: ASSTGQVTNEKLF

CDR3 length: 12
V gene: TRBV10-2
J gene: TRBJ1-2
CDR3 protein: ASSESAGPYGYT

CDR3 length: 13
V gene: TRBV10-1
J gene: TRBJ2-7
CDR3 protein: ASSGSGQGPDEQY

CDR3 length: 13
V gene: TRBV6-1
J gene: TRBJ2-1
CDR3 protein: ASTGGAGGRNEQF

CDR3 length: 11
V gene: TRBV2
J gene: TRBJ1-2
CDR3 protein: ASSERQVYGYT

CDR3 length: 14
V gene: TRBV10-1
J gene: TRBJ1-1
CDR3 protein: ASSESRRVSPTEAF

CDR3 length: 12
V gene: TRBV6-1
J gene: TRBJ1-2
CDR3 protein: ASSEVTVRYGYT

CDR3 length: 12
V gene: TRBV6-5
J gene: TRBJ1-2
CDR3 protein: ASSYVAGNNGYT

CDR3 length: 14
V gene: TRBV5-1
J gene: TRBJ2-3
CDR3 protein: ASSLGTSGSTDTQY

CDR3 length: 15
V gene: TRBV4-3
J gene: TRBJ2-2
CDR3 protein: ASSQVYVLATAGELF